This is a list of T cell receptor beta chains from one sample in a study of monozygotic twins with cystic fibrosis. The method was immunoSEQ multiplex PCR; TCRdb's version includes in-frame clones alone and lacks a portion of them. The sample shows 32,000 or so clones, roughly nine tenths of them seen only once. Input material: blood. The receptor source for this set is a girl aged 2-10 years with cystic fibrosis. Both conserved end residues are part of each CDR3. Each record gives: J gene, V gene, D gene, clone size, CDR3 protein, CDR3 DNA. The D gene is left open where the match is weak. The size of a clone is reported for some rows only, either as once, few or many, or as a class for expanded clones.

J: TRBJ2-3
V: TRBV7-2
D: TRBD2
size: -
CDR3: CASSPGVAGTDTQYF
DNA: TGTGCCAGCAGCCCCGGGGTAGCGGGAACAGATACGCAGTATTTT

J: TRBJ1-3
V: TRBV19
D: TRBD1
size: -
CDR3: CASSIVGRGTRGNTIYF
DNA: TGTGCCAGTAGTATAGTCGGCAGGGGGACGCGTGGAAACACCATATATTTT

J: TRBJ2-7
V: TRBV25-1
D: -
size: -
CDR3: CASSSRGVDRTYEQYF
DNA: TGTGCCAGCAGTTCCCGTGGGGTAGACCGTACCTACGAGCAGTACTTC

J: TRBJ1-1
V: TRBV5-6
D: -
size: -
CDR3: CASSAWVEDLNTEAFF
DNA: TGTGCCAGCAGCGCTTGGGTGGAAGACCTGAACACTGAAGCTTTCTTT

J: TRBJ2-1
V: TRBV27
D: TRBD2
size: -
CDR3: CASRPRMGASGSMTEQFF
DNA: TGTGCCAGCAGACCCCGCATGGGGGCTAGCGGGAGTATGACTGAGCAGTTCTTC

J: TRBJ1-1
V: TRBV5-4
D: -
size: -
CDR3: CASSRGGSTMNTEAFF
DNA: TGTGCCAGCTCCCGGGGGGGTTCCACCATGAACACTGAAGCTTTCTTT

J: TRBJ2-3
V: TRBV7-2
D: -
size: -
CDR3: CASSFLTSTDTQYF
DNA: TGTGCCAGCAGCTTCCTAACATCCACAGATACGCAGTATTTT

J: TRBJ1-5
V: TRBV6-6
D: -
size: few
CDR3: CASRLAVGQPQHF
DNA: TGTGCCAGTCGGCTGGCGGTAGGGCAGCCCCAGCATTTT

J: TRBJ2-1
V: TRBV7-8
D: TRBD2
size: -
CDR3: CASSPTSGRDNEQFF
DNA: TGTGCCAGCAGCCCGACTAGCGGGAGGGACAATGAGCAGTTCTTC

J: TRBJ1-1
V: TRBV4-1
D: -
size: -
CDR3: CASSQEELGGTEAFF
DNA: TGCGCCAGCAGCCAAGAGGAGCTCGGTGGGACTGAAGCTTTCTTT

J: TRBJ2-7
V: TRBV28
D: TRBD2
size: -
CDR3: CASSFLGGNLYEQYF
DNA: TGTGCCAGCAGTTTCCTCGGGGGGAACCTTTACGAGCAGTACTTC

J: TRBJ2-7
V: TRBV4-2
D: TRBD2
size: -
CDR3: CASSQGSGASYEQYF
DNA: TGTGCCAGCAGCCAAGGAAGCGGGGCCTCCTACGAGCAGTACTTC

J: TRBJ1-3
V: TRBV9
D: -
size: -
CDR3: CASSVASSGNTIYF
DNA: TGTGCCAGCAGCGTAGCCTCGTCTGGAAACACCATATATTTT

J: TRBJ2-7
V: TRBV5-1
D: -
size: -
CDR3: CASSPGTRVRDYEQYF
DNA: TGCGCCAGCAGCCCCGGGACACGCGTTAGGGACTACGAGCAGTACTTC

J: TRBJ1-3
V: TRBV4-1
D: -
size: once
CDR3: CASSQVVSGNTIYF
DNA: TGCGCCAGCAGCCAAGTAGTCTCTGGAAACACCATATATTTT

J: TRBJ1-2
V: TRBV4-1
D: -
size: -
CDR3: CASSQVRGNYGYTF
DNA: TGCGCCAGCAGCCAAGTACGGGGGAACTATGGCTACACCTTC

J: TRBJ1-2
V: TRBV5-5
D: -
size: -
CDR3: CASSFQGYGYTF
DNA: TGTGCCAGCAGCTTCCAGGGCTATGGCTACACCTTC

J: TRBJ2-7
V: TRBV7-8
D: -
size: -
CDR3: CASSLGMLGHSYEQYF
DNA: TGTGCCAGCAGCTTAGGGATGCTTGGGCACTCCTACGAGCAGTACTTC

J: TRBJ2-1
V: TRBV15
D: -
size: once
CDR3: CATSRGWGGSRLRNEQFF
DNA: TGTGCCACCAGCAGAGGCTGGGGCGGGTCACGTCTTCGGAATGAGCAGTTCTTC

J: TRBJ1-1
V: TRBV2
D: -
size: -
CDR3: CASSYIVAVNTEAFF
DNA: TGTGCCAGCAGTTACATTGTGGCAGTGAACACTGAAGCTTTCTTT

J: TRBJ2-1
V: TRBV7-2
D: TRBD2
size: -
CDR3: CASSLARIAGDNEQFF
DNA: TGTGCCAGCAGCTTAGCGAGAATAGCGGGAGACAATGAGCAGTTCTTC

J: TRBJ1-1
V: TRBV5-6
D: -
size: -
CDR3: CASSLEQGRGTEAFF
DNA: TGTGCCAGCAGCTTGGAACAGGGTAGAGGGACTGAAGCTTTCTTT

J: TRBJ1-4
V: TRBV4-3
D: -
size: -
CDR3: CASSQGHGPNEKLFF
DNA: TGCGCCAGCAGCCAAGGGCACGGCCCTAATGAAAAACTGTTTTTT

J: TRBJ2-1
V: TRBV14
D: TRBD2
size: -
CDR3: CASSQAAGGKQFF
DNA: TGTGCCAGCAGCCAAGCAGCGGGGGGGAAGCAGTTCTTC

J: TRBJ1-1
V: TRBV27
D: -
size: once
CDR3: CASSRRVGTEAFF
DNA: TGTGCCAGCAGCCGCAGGGTTGGCACTGAAGCTTTCTTT

J: TRBJ1-2
V: TRBV30
D: -
size: -
CDR3: CAWSDGRGAYGYTF
DNA: TGTGCCTGGAGCGACGGCCGAGGAGCTTATGGCTACACCTTC

J: TRBJ2-7
V: TRBV27
D: -
size: -
CDR3: CASSLSGLHYEQYF
DNA: TGTGCCAGCAGTTTATCGGGGTTACACTACGAGCAGTACTTC

J: TRBJ1-5
V: TRBV10-2
D: -
size: -
CDR3: CASSDFWQPQHF
DNA: TGCGCCAGCAGTGATTTCTGGCAGCCCCAGCATTTT

J: TRBJ2-7
V: TRBV9
D: TRBD1
size: few
CDR3: CASSVGDRGYEQYF
DNA: TGTGCCAGCAGCGTAGGGGACAGGGGGTACGAGCAGTACTTC

J: TRBJ1-1
V: TRBV27
D: TRBD1
size: -
CDR3: CASSQQSGQRAEAFF
DNA: TGTGCCAGCAGTCAACAATCGGGACAGCGGGCTGAAGCTTTCTTT

J: TRBJ1-4
V: TRBV11-2
D: TRBD1
size: -
CDR3: CASSSIQGAYEKLFF
DNA: TGTGCCAGCAGCTCCATCCAGGGGGCCTATGAAAAACTGTTTTTT

J: TRBJ1-3
V: TRBV19
D: -
size: -
CDR3: CASSIGREITGNTIYF
DNA: TGTGCCAGTAGTATCGGCAGGGAAATCACTGGAAACACCATATATTTT